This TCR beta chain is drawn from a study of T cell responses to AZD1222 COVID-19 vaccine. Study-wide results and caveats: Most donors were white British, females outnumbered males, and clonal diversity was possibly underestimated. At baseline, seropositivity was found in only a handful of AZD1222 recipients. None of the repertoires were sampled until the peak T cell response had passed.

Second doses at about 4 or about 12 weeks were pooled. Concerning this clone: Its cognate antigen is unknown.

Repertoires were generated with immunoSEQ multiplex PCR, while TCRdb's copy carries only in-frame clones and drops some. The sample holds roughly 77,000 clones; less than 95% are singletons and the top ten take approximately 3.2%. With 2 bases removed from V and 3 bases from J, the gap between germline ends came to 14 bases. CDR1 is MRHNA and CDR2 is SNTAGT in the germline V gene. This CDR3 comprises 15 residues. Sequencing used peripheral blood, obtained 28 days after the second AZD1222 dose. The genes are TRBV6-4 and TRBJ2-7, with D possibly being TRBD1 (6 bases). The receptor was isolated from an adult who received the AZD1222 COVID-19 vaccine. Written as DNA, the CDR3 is TGTGCCAGCAGTGACATCCGACAGGAGCACTACGAGCAGTACTTC. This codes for CASSDIRQEHYEQYF.